A single sample is the source of the 24 T cell receptor beta chains below, sequenced in a study of blood T cell repertoires in COVID-19. The assay was immunoSEQ multiplex PCR, and TCRdb's table has in-frame clones only and misses some. The table lists fewer than 250,000 clones, about four fifths of them singletons. Sequenced: PBMCs or T cells enriched from blood (not recorded which). The receptors were gathered from a woman aged 35 to 49 who had been exposed to COVID-19.

This rearrangement joins TRBV3-1 (or the pseudogene TRBV3-2) to TRBJ1-2, with D possibly matching TRBD1 (6 bases). V lost 3 bases and J 2 bases, leaving 7 bases between the germline ends. CDR3 length: 13 amino acids. Germline V lookup: CDR1 LGHDT, CDR2 YNNKEL (reference sequence). The CDR3 loop is CASSHDRNYGYTF. Here the CDR3 DNA reads TGTGCCAGCAGCCACGACAGGAACTATGGCTACACCTTC.

The chain recombines TRBV5-6 with TRBJ1-1; 8 bases are shared with TRBD1. This CDR3 is 16 amino acids long. Trimming at V came to 4 bases and at J to 0 bases, leaving 8 bases not matched to a gene. CDR1 and CDR2 (germline): SGHDT, YYEEEE. The CDR3 region is CASSVSWTGMNTEAFF. The CDR3 DNA follows: TGTGCCAGCAGCGTGAGCTGGACAGGGATGAACACTGAAGCTTTCTTT.

The chain carries TRBV14 and TRBJ1-1, with D possibly TRBD1 on 5 matching bases. The CDR3 consists of 17 residues. V shed 5 bases and J shed 7 bases, with 26 bases lying between them. Germline V lookup: CDR1 SGHDN, CDR2 FVKESK. CDR3 sequence (DNA): TGTGCCAGCAGCGACGACCCTGGGGCAGGGCCAAAAGTTGAAGCTTTCTTT. Translation: CASSDDPGAGPKVEAFF. The full variable domain, in which reference TRBV14 and TRBJ1-1 provide the parts outside the CDR3, is EAGVTQFPSHSVIEKGQTVTLRCDPISGHDNLYWYRRVMGKEIKFLLHFVKESKQDESGMPNNRFLAERTGGTYSTLKVQPAELEDSGVYFCASSDDPGAGPKVEAFFGQGTRLTVV.

This clone was observed a few times. The V call is TRBV7-9, the J call TRBJ2-2; 10 bases line up with TRBD1. V was pared by 3 bases and J by 0 bases, with 4 bases of the junction left unmatched. Looked up from germline, CDR1 is SEHNR and CDR2 is FQNEAQ (reference sequence). The CDR3 loop spans 17 amino acids. The DNA of the CDR3 is TGTGCCAGCAGCTTGGGGACAGGGGCTACGAACACCGGGGAGCTGTTTTTT. Translated: CASSLGTGATNTGELFF.

This chain joins TRBV4-1 and TRBJ1-4; no clear D. This CDR3 is 13 amino acids long. Germline values: CDR1 MGHRA, CDR2 YSYEKL. Trimming cost V 1 base and J 4 bases, with 4 bases left between them. In DNA, the CDR3 is TGCGCCAGCAGCCAAGTCATTAATGAAAAACTGTTTTTT. Its protein product is CASSQVINEKLFF.

This chain uses TRBV30 with TRBJ1-2; TRBD1 might be the D (6 bases). The CDR3 is made up of 10 amino acids. Per the germline V gene, CDR1 is GTSNPN and CDR2 is SVGIG (reference sequence). CDR3: CAMDREGNTF. CDR3 nucleotide sequence: TGTGCGATGGACAGAGAGGGCAACACCTTC.

This CDR3 reads CASSYPMGQGFQAFF. Written as DNA, the CDR3 is TGTGCCAGCAGTTACCCTATGGGACAGGGGTTCCAAGCTTTCTTT. The V and J genes are TRBV6-5 and TRBJ1-1, with 10 bases matching TRBD1. The CDR3 sequence is 15 residues long. J was trimmed by 9 bases and V by 2 bases; bases with no gene match: 9. Germline CDR1 MNHEY, CDR2 SVGAGI.

V and J are TRBV27 and TRBJ1-2; 8 bases align to TRBD1. The J segment lost 4 bases and the V segment lost 2 bases, leaving 12 bases of the junction unmatched. Per the germline V gene, CDR1 is MNHEY and CDR2 is SMNVEV (reference sequence). This CDR3 region has 17 residues. In DNA, the CDR3 is TGTGCCAGCAGTTTAAGCGGGACAGGACACCGGGGCTATGGCTACACCTTC. This codes for CASSLSGTGHRGYGYTF.

The rearrangement joins TRBV2 to TRBJ1-1; perhaps TRBD1 as D (5 bases). Trimming cost V 9 bases and J 3 bases, with 11 bases left between them. The V gene's germline CDR1 is SNHLY and CDR2 FYNNEI. The CDR3 is 12 amino acids. CDR3 sequence reads: CASGGEDTEAFF. The CDR3 DNA is TGTGCCAGTGGGGGGGAAGACACTGAAGCTTTCTTT. Full variable domain (missing parts from reference TRBV2 and TRBJ1-1): EPEVTQTPSHQVTQMGQEVILRCVPISNHLYFYWYRQILGQKVEFLVSFYNNEISEKSEIFDDQFSVERPDGSNFTLKIRSTKLEDSAMYFCASGGEDTEAFFGQGTRLTVV.

The J gene is TRBJ2-4, the V gene TRBV2, with TRBD2 matching over 11 bases. Germline trimming cut 4 bases from V and 0 bases from J; bases unmatched to any gene: 11. Germline V gene lookup returns CDR1 SNHLY and CDR2 FYNNEI. The CDR3 is made up of 19 amino acids. CDR3 residues: CASSAQLAGGSLAKNIQYF. The CDR3, as DNA: TGTGCCAGCAGTGCCCAGCTAGCGGGGGGTTCACTAGCCAAAAACATTCAGTACTTC.

V and J are TRBV3-1 (or the pseudogene TRBV3-2) and TRBJ2-1; 14 bases map to TRBD2. The CDR3 is 22 amino acids. Germline CDR1 LGHDT, CDR2 YNNKEL (reference sequence). The J segment lost 6 bases and the V segment lost 0 bases, leaving 19 bases of the junction unmatched. CDR3 region: CASSQDGGSRTSGGPPPNEQFF. The DNA of the CDR3 is TGTGCCAGCAGCCAAGATGGGGGGTCTCGGACTAGCGGGGGGCCGCCCCCCAATGAGCAGTTCTTC.

The rearrangement joins TRBV27 to TRBJ1-2; 9 bases are a match to TRBD1. Germline assignment: CDR1 MNHEY and CDR2 SMNVEV (reference sequence). Trimming at V came to 5 bases and at J to 3 bases, leaving 10 bases not matched to a gene. There are 16 residues in the CDR3. CDR3 protein: CASSGGGQGLDYGYTF. The CDR3 DNA reads TGTGCCAGCAGTGGCGGAGGACAGGGGTTGGACTATGGCTACACCTTC.

This clone was counted only a few times. The genes are TRBV19 and TRBJ1-4, with unresolved D. Germline assignment: CDR1 LNHDA and CDR2 SQIVND (reference sequence). V gave up 4 bases and J gave up 5 bases, with 17 bases separating them. The CDR3 is 16 amino acids. The CDR3 region is CASSKSRNSLNEKLFF. In DNA form, the CDR3 reads TGTGCCAGTAGTAAGTCCAGGAACAGTCTAAATGAAAAACTGTTTTTT.

The chain has TRBV30 and TRBJ1-5, with D perhaps TRBD1 (5 bases). V lost 1 base, J lost 0 bases, and 13 bases lay in between. The germline V gene encodes CDR1 GTSNPN and CDR2 SVGIG (reference sequence). This CDR3 has 16 residues. The CDR3 loop is CAWSETTGYSNQPQHF. In DNA form, the CDR3 reads TGTGCCTGGAGTGAAACAACAGGTTATAGCAATCAGCCCCAGCATTTT.

This chain joins TRBV4-2 and TRBJ2-7; tentative D call: TRBD1 (6 bases). The V gene's germline CDR1 is LGHNA and CDR2 YNFKEQ. This CDR3 is built from 14 residues. V dropped 1 base and J dropped 2 bases, with 9 bases sitting between them. The CDR3 spells CASSQVKGAYEQYF. Written as DNA, the CDR3 is TGTGCCAGCAGCCAAGTTAAGGGGGCCTACGAGCAGTACTTC.

The chain couples TRBV7-9 to TRBJ2-1; 9 bases map to TRBD2. The germline V gene encodes CDR1 SEHNR and CDR2 FQNEAQ (reference sequence). The V segment lost 2 bases and the J segment 5 bases; nucleotides outside the gene matches: 4. CDR3 length equals 15 residues. This CDR3 reads CASSLFSGSDNEQFF. The CDR3 nucleotides read TGTGCCAGCAGCTTATTTAGCGGGAGCGACAATGAGCAGTTCTTC.

The V call is TRBV11-2, the J call TRBJ2-5; 8 bases are a match to TRBD2. Germline-derived CDR1 and CDR2 are SGHAT and FQNNGV. The V and J ends lost 8 bases and 5 bases, in that order; junction bases with no gene match: 10. CDR3 length: 14 residues. CDR3 nucleotides: TGTGCCAGCCGGCGGGGGGCGAGGGTCGAGACCCAGTACTTC. Encoded protein: CASRRGARVETQYF.

CDR3: CASNQGDQETQYF. CDR3 bases: TGTGCCAGTAACCAGGGGGACCAAGAGACCCAGTACTTC. V gene TRBV19 combines with J gene TRBJ2-5, with 7 positions matching TRBD1. With V trimmed by 7 bases and J by 0 bases, 2 bases remained unmatched. The CDR3 has 13 residues. Germline CDR1 reads LNHDA; CDR2 reads SQIVND (reference sequence).

The chain is built from TRBV2 and TRBJ2-5; TRBD1 agrees at 9 bases. The CDR3 is made up of 14 amino acids. Germline assignment: CDR1 SNHLY and CDR2 FYNNEI. The V segment lost 6 bases and the J segment 3 bases; nucleotides outside the gene matches: 5. For the CDR3, the DNA is TGTGCCAGCAGACGACAGGGGGGAGAAGAGACCCAGTACTTC. Protein sequence: CASRRQGGEETQYF. The full variable domain, rest sourced from reference TRBV2 and TRBJ2-5, is EPEVTQTPSHQVTQMGQEVILRCVPISNHLYFYWYRQILGQKVEFLVSFYNNEISEKSEIFDDQFSVERPDGSNFTLKIRSTKLEDSAMYFCASRRQGGEETQYFGPGTRLLVL.

This chain connects TRBV27 to TRBJ1-2; D may be TRBD1 (6 bases). The V gene lost 5 bases and the J gene lost 0 bases, with 10 bases spanning the gap. CDR3 length: 14 residues. Germline-derived CDR1 and CDR2 are MNHEY and SMNVEV (reference sequence). The CDR3 sequence: CASSRGGTNYGYTF. CDR3 nucleotide sequence: TGTGCCAGCAGTCGAGGGGGAACTAACTATGGCTACACCTTC.

The chain has TRBV2 and TRBJ2-3, with 11 bases identical to TRBD1. Trimming removed 1 base from V and 6 bases from J; junction bases left unmatched: 3. Germline loops: CDR1 SNHLY, CDR2 FYNNEI. CDR3 length: 15 amino acids. CDR3 amino acids: CASSEGTGGADTQYF. The CDR3 region has the DNA TGTGCCAGCAGTGAAGGGACAGGGGGCGCCGATACGCAGTATTTT.

The chain employs TRBV29-1 and TRBJ1-1; 7 nucleotides line up with TRBD1. V dropped 2 bases and J dropped 7; count of bases not matched to a gene: 10. Germline V gene data show CDR1 as SQVTM and CDR2 as ANQGSEA. The CDR3 length is 14 residues. For the CDR3, the DNA is TGCAGCGTTGAACATACAGGGGACAGTCTTGAAGCTTTCTTT. The encoded protein is CSVEHTGDSLEAFF.

The V and J genes are TRBV2 and TRBJ2-3; TRBD2 agrees at 8 bases. Germline values: CDR1 SNHLY, CDR2 FYNNEI. J gave up 5 bases and V 1 base, and 8 bases lay outside the gene matches. This CDR3 region has 16 residues. CDR3 DNA: TGTGCCAGCAGTGAAGGCGTCGGGGGGACTAGAGATACGCAGTATTTT. Translation gives CASSEGVGGTRDTQYF.

The chain employs TRBV12-5 and TRBJ2-2; D perhaps matches TRBD2 (6 bases). Deletions cut 4 bases from V and 6 bases from J, with 9 bases between. CDR1 and CDR2 from the germline V gene are LGHNT and FRNRAP. The CDR3 totals 13 residues. CDR3 coding DNA: TGTGCTAGTGGTTGGGGGGACTCCGGGGAGCTGTTTTTT. Its translation is CASGWGDSGELFF.